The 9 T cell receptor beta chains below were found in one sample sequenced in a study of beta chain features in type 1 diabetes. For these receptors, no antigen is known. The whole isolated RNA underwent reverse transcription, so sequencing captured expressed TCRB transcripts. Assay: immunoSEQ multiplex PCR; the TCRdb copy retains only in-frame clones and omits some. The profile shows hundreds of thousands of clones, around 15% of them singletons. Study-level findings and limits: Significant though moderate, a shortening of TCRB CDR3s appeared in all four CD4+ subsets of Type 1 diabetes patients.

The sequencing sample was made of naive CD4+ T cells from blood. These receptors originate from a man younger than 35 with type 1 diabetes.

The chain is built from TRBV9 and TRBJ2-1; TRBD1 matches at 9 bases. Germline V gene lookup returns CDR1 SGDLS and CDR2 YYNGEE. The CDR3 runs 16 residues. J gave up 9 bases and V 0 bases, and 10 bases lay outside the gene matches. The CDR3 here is CASSVAVDRGYGEQFF. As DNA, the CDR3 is TGTGCCAGCAGCGTAGCCGTCGACAGGGGGTACGGTGAGCAGTTCTTC.

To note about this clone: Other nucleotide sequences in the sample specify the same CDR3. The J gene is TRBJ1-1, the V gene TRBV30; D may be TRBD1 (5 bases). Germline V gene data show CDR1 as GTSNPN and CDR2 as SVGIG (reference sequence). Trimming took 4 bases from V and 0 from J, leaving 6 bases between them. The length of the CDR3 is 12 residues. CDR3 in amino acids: CAWTDMNTEAFF. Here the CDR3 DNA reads TGTGCCTGGACGGACATGAACACTGAAGCTTTCTTT.

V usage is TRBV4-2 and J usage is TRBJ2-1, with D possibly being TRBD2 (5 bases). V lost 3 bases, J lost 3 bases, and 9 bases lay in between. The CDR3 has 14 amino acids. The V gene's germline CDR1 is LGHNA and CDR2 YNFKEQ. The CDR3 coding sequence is TGTGCCAGCAGCCAGGACTCCTACTACAATGAGCAGTTCTTC. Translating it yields CASSQDSYYNEQFF.

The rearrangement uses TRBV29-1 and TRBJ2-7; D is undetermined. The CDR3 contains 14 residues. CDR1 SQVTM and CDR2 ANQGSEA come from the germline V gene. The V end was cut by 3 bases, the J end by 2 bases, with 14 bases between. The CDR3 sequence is CSVDSRLPPYEQYF. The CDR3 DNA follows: TGCAGCGTTGATTCTCGGCTGCCGCCCTACGAGCAGTACTTC.

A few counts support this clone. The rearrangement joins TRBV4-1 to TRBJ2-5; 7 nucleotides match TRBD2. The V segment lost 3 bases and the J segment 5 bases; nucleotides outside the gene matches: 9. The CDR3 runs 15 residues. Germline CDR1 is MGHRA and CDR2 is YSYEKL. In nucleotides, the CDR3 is TGCGCCAGCAGCCAGAGTAGCGGGCAGTGGGAGACCCAGTACTTC. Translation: CASSQSSGQWETQYF.

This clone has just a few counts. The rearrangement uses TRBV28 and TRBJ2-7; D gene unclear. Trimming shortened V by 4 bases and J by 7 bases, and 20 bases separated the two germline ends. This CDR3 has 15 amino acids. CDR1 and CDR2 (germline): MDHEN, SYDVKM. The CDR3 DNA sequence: TGTGCCAGCAGTTCCCGCAGTTCCGACATGGGGGAGCAGTACTTC. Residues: CASSSRSSDMGEQYF.

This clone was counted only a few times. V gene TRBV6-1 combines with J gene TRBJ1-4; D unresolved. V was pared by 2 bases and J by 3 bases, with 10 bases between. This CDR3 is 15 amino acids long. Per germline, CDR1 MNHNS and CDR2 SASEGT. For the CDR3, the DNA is TGTGCCAGCAGTGAATTGCCCGGGGCTAATGAAAAACTGTTTTTT. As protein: CASSELPGANEKLFF.

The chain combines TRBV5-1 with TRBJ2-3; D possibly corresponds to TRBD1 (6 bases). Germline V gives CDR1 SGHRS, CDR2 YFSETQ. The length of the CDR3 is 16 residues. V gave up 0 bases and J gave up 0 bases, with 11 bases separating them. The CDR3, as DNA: TGCGCCAGCAGCTTGGCCGGGACACTCAGCACAGATACGCAGTATTTT. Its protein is CASSLAGTLSTDTQYF.

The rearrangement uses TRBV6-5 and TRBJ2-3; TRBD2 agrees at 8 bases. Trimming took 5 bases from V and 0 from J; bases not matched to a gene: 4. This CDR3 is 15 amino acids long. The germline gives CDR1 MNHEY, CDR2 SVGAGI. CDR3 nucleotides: TGTGCCAGCAGTATGAGCGGGGGAAGCACAGATACGCAGTATTTT. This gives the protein CASSMSGGSTDTQYF.